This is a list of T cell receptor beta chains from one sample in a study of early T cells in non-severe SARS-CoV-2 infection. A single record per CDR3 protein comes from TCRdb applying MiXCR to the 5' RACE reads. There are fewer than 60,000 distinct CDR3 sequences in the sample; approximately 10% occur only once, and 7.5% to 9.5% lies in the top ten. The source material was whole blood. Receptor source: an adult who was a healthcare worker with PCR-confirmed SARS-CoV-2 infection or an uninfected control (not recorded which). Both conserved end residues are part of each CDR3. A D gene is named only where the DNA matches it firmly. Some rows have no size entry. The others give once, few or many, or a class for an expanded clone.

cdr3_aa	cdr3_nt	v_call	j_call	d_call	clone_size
CASSLAGGVNIQYF	TGTGCCAGCAGCTTAGCTGGGGGCGTGAACATTCAGTACTTC	TRBV7-9	TRBJ2-4	.	many
CSARDLITGDGYTF	TGCAGTGCTAGAGATTTAATAACAGGCGATGGCTACACCTTC	TRBV20-1	TRBJ1-2	.	.
CASSPLGTGGEKLFF	TGTGCCAGCAGCCCCCTGGGGACAGGGGGAGAAAAACTGTTTTTT	TRBV3-1	TRBJ1-4	TRBD1	many
CASSPARGTGAYEQYF	TGCGCCAGCAGCCCGGCTCGAGGGACAGGAGCCTACGAGCAGTACTTC	TRBV5-1	TRBJ2-7	TRBD1	.
CASSQRLQGTGELFF	TGCGCCAGCAGCCAAAGACTACAAGGCACCGGGGAGCTGTTTTTT	TRBV4-3	TRBJ2-2	.	.
CASSDDLGGLHQPQHF	TGTGCCAGCAGTGATGATCTGGGGGGATTACATCAGCCCCAGCATTTT	TRBV6-1	TRBJ1-5	.	many
CSASGQGNTIYF	TGCAGTGCTTCAGGGCAAGGAAACACCATATATTTT	TRBV20-1	TRBJ1-3	.	few
CASTPRPGNAQETQYF	TGTGCCAGCACACCACGGCCTGGGAACGCCCAAGAGACCCAGTACTTC	TRBV18	TRBJ2-5	.	.
CATRGGPNTGELFF	TGTGCCACCCGAGGGGGGCCGAACACCGGGGAGCTGTTTTTT	TRBV27	TRBJ2-2	.	.
CASSLDQAGADTQYF	TGTGCCAGCAGCTTAGACCAAGCGGGGGCAGATACGCAGTATTTT	TRBV11-2	TRBJ2-3	TRBD2	.
CASRKPGRSYEQYF	TGTGCCAGCCGGAAACCGGGACGGTCCTACGAGCAGTACTTC	TRBV6-2/TRBV6-3	TRBJ2-7	.	many
CASSSGRITDTQYF	TGTGCCAGCAGCTCAGGACGGATCACAGATACGCAGTATTTT	TRBV7-9	TRBJ2-3	.	few
CASGGGGRLNTEAFF	TGTGCCAGCGGAGGGGGCGGACGGTTGAACACTGAAGCTTTCTTT	TRBV6-6	TRBJ1-1	TRBD1	many
CSVTSGGNSYNEQFF	TGCAGCGTGACCAGCGGGGGTAACTCCTACAATGAGCAGTTCTTC	TRBV29-1	TRBJ2-1	TRBD2	few
CASSQDPSGQGHINTEAFF	TGTGCCAGCAGCCAAGACCCTTCCGGACAGGGGCACATAAACACTGAAGCTTTCTTT	TRBV3-1	TRBJ1-1	TRBD1	many
CASRPGQGIMNTEAFF	TGTGCCAGTAGGCCGGGACAGGGGATAATGAACACTGAAGCTTTCTTT	TRBV19	TRBJ1-1	TRBD1	.
CASSFQPRNTGELFF	TGTGCCAGCAGTTTCCAGCCTAGAAACACCGGGGAGCTGTTTTTT	TRBV6-2/TRBV6-3	TRBJ2-2	.	many
CASSLGQPYGYTF	TGTGCCAGCAGCTTAGGACAGCCCTATGGCTACACCTTC	TRBV7-6	TRBJ1-2	.	many
CASSLVYRGNEQFF	TGTGCCAGCAGCTTAGTTTACAGGGGGAATGAGCAGTTCTTC	TRBV7-6	TRBJ2-1	TRBD1	few
CASSSGDEKLFF	TGTGCCAGCAGTTCAGGGGATGAAAAACTGTTTTTT	TRBV5-6	TRBJ1-4	.	few
CASSQTDSYEQYF	TGTGCCAGCAGCCAGACAGACTCCTACGAGCAGTACTTC	TRBV7-9	TRBJ2-7	.	many
CASSSVSDIQYF	TGTGCCAGCAGCTCCGTATCAGACATTCAGTACTTC	TRBV7-9	TRBJ2-4	.	few
CASRVAGRYDTQYF	TGTGCCAGCAGGGTAGCGGGGCGGTATGATACGCAGTATTTT	TRBV7-2	TRBJ2-3	TRBD2	few
CASRVGRQPQHF	TGTGCCAGCAGGGTTGGCCGGCAGCCCCAGCATTTT	TRBV6-2/TRBV6-3	TRBJ1-5	.	.
CASSSGTGAIEQPQHF	TGTGCCAGCAGCTCGGGAACAGGGGCAATTGAGCAGCCCCAGCATTTT	TRBV7-2	TRBJ1-5	TRBD1	many
CASSVAARGETQYF	TGTGCCAGCAGCGTAGCTGCCAGGGGAGAGACCCAGTACTTC	TRBV9	TRBJ2-5	.	many
CASSLPGAYSGYTF	TGTGCCAGCAGTCTTCCGGGGGCGTACTCCGGCTACACCTTC	TRBV12-3/TRBV12-4	TRBJ1-2	.	.
CASSPGTGGYQETQYF	TGTGCCAGCAGCCCCGGGACAGGGGGTTACCAAGAGACCCAGTACTTC	TRBV7-3	TRBJ2-5	TRBD1	few
CASSQTSGSFYEQYF	TGCGCCAGCAGCCAAACTAGCGGGAGCTTCTACGAGCAGTACTTC	TRBV4-3	TRBJ2-7	TRBD2	.
CASGQLNEQFF	TGTGCCAGCGGACAGCTCAATGAGCAGTTCTTC	TRBV6-6	TRBJ2-1	.	many
CASSLGTYYEQYF	TGTGCCAGCAGCTTAGGGACATACTACGAGCAGTACTTC	TRBV7-6	TRBJ2-7	.	few
CASRGTGSEKLFF	TGTGCCAGTAGAGGGACAGGGAGTGAAAAACTGTTTTTT	TRBV19	TRBJ1-4	TRBD1	.
CASRTGGTGEQYF	TGTGCCAGCAGAACTGGGGGGACGGGAGAGCAGTACTTC	TRBV28	TRBJ2-7	.	many
CSVEGAGETQYF	TGCAGCGTTGAAGGGGCGGGCGAGACCCAGTACTTC	TRBV29-1	TRBJ2-5	.	.
CASSLTLDRIYEQYF	TGTGCCAGCAGTCTGACATTAGACAGGATCTACGAGCAGTACTTC	TRBV6-7	TRBJ2-7	.	many
CASSLVLATGNEQFF	TGTGCCAGCAGCTTAGTACTAGCGACAGGAAATGAGCAGTTCTTC	TRBV7-8	TRBJ2-1	.	.
CASSLDRAGGPDEQFF	TGTGCCAGCAGCTTAGATAGGGCGGGGGGGCCCGATGAGCAGTTCTTC	TRBV7-9	TRBJ2-1	TRBD2	many
CATSGRASNQPQHF	TGTGCCACCAGTGGCAGGGCTAGCAATCAGCCCCAGCATTTT	TRBV24-1	TRBJ1-5	.	many
CSAGGRHPRTDTQYF	TGCAGCGCGGGCGGGCGACACCCCCGCACAGATACGCAGTATTTT	TRBV29-1	TRBJ2-3	.	few
CASSLGLLGAGPEAFF	TGTGCCAGCAGCTTAGGGCTACTGGGGGCCGGACCTGAAGCTTTCTTT	TRBV7-8	TRBJ1-1	.	many
CASSFLLAGGRSDTQYF	TGTGCCAGCAGCTTTTTACTAGCGGGAGGGAGGTCAGATACGCAGTATTTT	TRBV7-2	TRBJ2-3	TRBD2	.
CASGTPNQPQHF	TGTGCCAGCGGGACGCCGAATCAGCCCCAGCATTTT	TRBV7-2	TRBJ1-5	.	.
CASSPFGGIDEQYF	TGTGCCAGCTCACCATTTGGGGGCATAGACGAGCAGTACTTC	TRBV18	TRBJ2-7	.	.
CASSSSTSGRALYEQYF	TGTGCCAGCAGCTCATCGACTAGCGGGAGGGCCCTCTACGAGCAGTACTTC	TRBV7-2	TRBJ2-7	TRBD2	many